A single sample is the source of the 29 T cell receptor beta chains below, sequenced in a study of blood T cell repertoires in COVID-19 (dated by TCRdb to 2020 to 2022). Library preparation used the immunoSEQ multiplex PCR assay. Imported from immuneACCESS, the table was reduced by TCRdb to in-frame sequences with V and J called. These copies leave out some clones; in studies compared against another copy, an unresolved V gene accounts for under half, and the cause of the remainder is not known. Across this sample there are roughly 60,000 clones, with about 83% seen only once. The leading ten clones occupy approximately 24% of the sample. Input material: peripheral blood. These receptors were obtained from a human donor in a cohort sampled during active COVID-19.

This clone was seen a single time. The chain joins TRBV3-1 (or the pseudogene TRBV3-2) to TRBJ1-2, with a possible D match to TRBD1 (6 bases). V was trimmed by 1 base and J by 8 bases, leaving 14 bases between them. The germline V gene encodes CDR1 LGHDT and CDR2 YNNKEL (reference sequence). This CDR3 spans 14 amino acids. The CDR3 bases are TGTGCCAGCAGCCAAGGAGCGGGGGGCCAGGGCTACACCTTC. Translated: CASSQGAGGQGYTF.

V usage is TRBV13 and J usage is TRBJ1-2; D might be TRBD1 (5 bases). Trimming took 5 bases from V and 8 from J, leaving 15 bases between them. CDR1 PRHDT and CDR2 FYEKMQ come from the germline V gene (reference sequence). The CDR3 has 13 residues. The CDR3 bases are TGTGCCAGCAGCCCCCAGGGAATTGGAGGCTACACCTTC. Protein sequence: CASSPQGIGGYTF.

J is TRBJ1-1 and V is TRBV5-1; tentatively, D is TRBD1 (5 bases). The CDR3 totals 14 residues. Trimming left V 2 bases short and J 1 base short, with 9 bases between. CDR1 and CDR2 (germline): SGHRS, YFSETQ. The CDR3 is CASSLLGGNTEAFF. Written as DNA, the CDR3 is TGCGCCAGCAGCTTACTCGGGGGGAACACTGAAGCTTTCTTT.

The rearrangement links TRBV5-8 to TRBJ1-5; 9 bases match TRBD1. V shed 3 bases, J shed 7 bases, and the junction held 8 bases outside the gene matches. CDR1 and CDR2 from the germline V gene are SGHTS and YDEGEE. The CDR3 is 15 residues long. The CDR3 coding sequence is TGTGCCAGCAGCTCAGGGACAGGGAGAGACCAGCCCCAGCATTTT. Protein: CASSSGTGRDQPQHF.

This sequence joins TRBV7-9 and TRBJ1-2; 10 bases match TRBD1. This CDR3 region has 15 residues. The germline V gene has CDR1 SEHNR and CDR2 FQNEAQ (reference sequence). The V and J ends lost 5 bases and 5 bases, in that order; junction bases with no gene match: 8. CDR3 sequence reads: CASSTRDRGRYGYTF. The CDR3 DNA reads TGTGCCAGCAGCACCCGCGACAGGGGGCGTTATGGCTACACCTTC.

The chain combines TRBV4-2 with TRBJ2-7; 10 bases agree with TRBD1. This CDR3 spans 15 amino acids. Germline trimming cut 0 bases from V and 6 bases from J; bases unmatched to any gene: 5. Germline assignment: CDR1 LGHNA and CDR2 YNFKEQ. The CDR3 DNA reads TGTGCCAGCAGCCAAGATCGACAGGGGGCAGGCGAGCAGTACTTC. Translated: CASSQDRQGAGEQYF.

The CDR3 here is CASTPGGVGELFF. The CDR3 DNA is TGTGCCAGCACCCCCGGGGGAGTCGGGGAGCTGTTTTTT. The genes are TRBV12-3 or TRBV12-4 and TRBJ2-2; a weak D match, TRBD2 (6 bases). The V end lost 7 bases, the J end lost 7 bases, and 13 bases lay between the germline ends. This CDR3 has 13 amino acids.

This clone turned up a few times. V gene TRBV30 combines with J gene TRBJ1-2; possible D gene TRBD1, 5 bases. CDR1 GTSNPN and CDR2 SVGIG come from the germline V gene (reference sequence). The CDR3 consists of 15 residues. The ends were cut back, 2 bases at V and 8 bases at J, with 21 bases in the middle. This chain's CDR3 is CAWSPSGAPIRGYTF. Written as DNA, the CDR3 is TGTGCCTGGAGTCCCTCTGGGGCCCCGATTCGAGGCTACACCTTC.

This clone has just a few counts. The J gene is TRBJ1-1, the V gene TRBV10-2, with 8 bases identical to TRBD1. CDR3 size: 15 residues. J lost 4 bases, V lost 3 bases, and 7 bases had no gene match. Germline CDR1 reads WSHSY; CDR2 reads SAAADI. The CDR3 loop is CASSEGGQGATEAFF. The CDR3, as DNA: TGCGCCAGCAGTGAAGGCGGACAGGGCGCCACTGAAGCTTTCTTT.

The rearrangement joins TRBV9 to TRBJ1-3; the D gene is possibly TRBD1 (6 bases). The CDR3 loop spans 14 amino acids. Germline CDR1 and CDR2: SGDLS and YYNGEE. The V and J ends lost 4 bases and 3 bases respectively, with 11 bases between them. For the CDR3, the DNA is TGTGCCAGCAGCTCCTACAGGGATGGAAACACCATATATTTT. It yields the protein CASSSYRDGNTIYF.

The chain is built from TRBV18 and TRBJ2-1; TRBD1 aligns across 10 bases. There are 14 residues in the CDR3. Germline V gene data show CDR1 as KGHSH and CDR2 as LQKENI. Germline trimming cut 8 bases from V and 7 bases from J; bases unmatched to any gene: 8. Written as DNA, the CDR3 is TGTGCCAGCCTAGAAGACAGGGGGCTTAATGAGCAGTTCTTC. Residues: CASLEDRGLNEQFF.

The chain uses TRBV6-5 and TRBJ2-6, with 8 bases matching TRBD1. With V trimmed by 11 bases and J by 4 bases, 10 bases remained unmatched. This CDR3 has 15 amino acids. From germline, CDR1 is MNHEY and CDR2 SVGAGI. CDR3 protein: CASGQGAHGANVLTF. CDR3 nucleotides: TGTGCCTCGGGGCAGGGGGCTCACGGGGCCAACGTCCTGACTTTC.

The chain recombines TRBV6-4 with TRBJ1-1; D remains ambiguous. Trimming removed 6 bases at V and 4 bases at J, with 12 bases between. This CDR3 has 13 residues. Per the germline V gene, CDR1 is MRHNA and CDR2 is SNTAGT. The CDR3 spells CASSRRDGTEAFF. Here the CDR3 DNA reads TGTGCCAGCAGCCGGAGGGATGGCACTGAAGCTTTCTTT.

The V call is TRBV6-5, the J call TRBJ2-7; 10 nucleotides align to TRBD1. The length of the CDR3 is 13 residues. V was clipped by 2 bases and J by 12 bases; unmatched bases: 7. Per germline, CDR1 MNHEY and CDR2 SVGAGI. CDR3 sequence: CASSYLGQGGLYF. As DNA, the CDR3 is TGTGCCAGCAGTTACCTTGGACAGGGGGGACTGTACTTC.

A single count supports this clone. The rearrangement joins TRBV9 to TRBJ1-6; no definite D call. This CDR3 contains 16 residues. Germline loops: CDR1 SGDLS, CDR2 YYNGEE. V lost 0 bases and J lost 7, with 14 bases in between. Written as DNA, the CDR3 is TGTGCCAGCAGCGTAGCTGGGCAGGTCGGCAATTCACCCCTCCACTTT. The encoded protein is CASSVAGQVGNSPLHF.

The chain is built from TRBV15 and TRBJ1-2; unclear D gene. Deletions cut 2 bases from V and 1 base from J, with 11 bases between. Germline CDR1 is LNHNV and CDR2 is YYDKDF (reference sequence). This CDR3 is 15 amino acids long. For the CDR3, the DNA is TGTGCCACCAGCAGAATTCGCCAGAATAACTATGGCTACACCTTC. It translates to CATSRIRQNNYGYTF.

This rearrangement joins TRBV18 to TRBJ2-6, with a tentative D call TRBD2 (5 bases). This CDR3 is 16 amino acids long. Per germline, CDR1 KGHSH and CDR2 LQKENI. Trimming stripped 4 bases from V and 4 bases from J, with 14 bases between. CDR3 in amino acids: CASSRPAGVGANVLTF. The CDR3 nucleotides read TGTGCCAGCTCACGACCCGCCGGGGTCGGGGCCAACGTCCTGACTTTC.

This clone was counted a few times. The chain uses TRBV2 and TRBJ2-5, with D maybe TRBD2 (5 bases). CDR1 is SNHLY and CDR2 is FYNNEI in the germline V gene. The CDR3 sequence is 13 residues long. The V gene lost 7 bases and the J gene lost 4 bases, with 13 bases spanning the gap. Here the CDR3 DNA reads TGTGCCAGCATGGATGCGGGCAGAGAGACCCAGTACTTC. Translation: CASMDAGRETQYF.

This clone was seen only once. This chain connects TRBV28 to TRBJ1-5, with 10 positions matching TRBD1. This CDR3 spans 14 amino acids. Germline-derived CDR1 and CDR2 are MDHEN and SYDVKM. Losses at the gene ends were 6 bases for V and 6 bases for J; bases not matched to a gene: 5. CDR3 residues: CASRRQGAVQPQHF. CDR3 nucleotides: TGTGCCAGCAGGCGACAGGGGGCCGTTCAGCCCCAGCATTTT.

The gene calls are TRBV5-1 and TRBJ1-1; 7 positions agree with TRBD1. V lost 4 bases and J lost 5; bases outside the gene matches: 17. The CDR3 length is 17 residues. Per the germline V gene, CDR1 is SGHRS and CDR2 is YFSETQ. The CDR3, as DNA: TGCGCCAGCAGCCTGTTCGGGACAGATATCGGCGGTACTGAAGCTTTCTTT. Encoded protein: CASSLFGTDIGGTEAFF.

The chain links TRBV28 to TRBJ2-7, with 7 nucleotides matching TRBD1. CDR1 is MDHEN, CDR2 SYDVKM, per germline. This CDR3 has 16 amino acids. V gave up 2 bases and J gave up 4 bases; unmatched junction bases: 11. The CDR3 region has the DNA TGTGCCAGCAGTTTAGTGGGACAAGGGGGCAGGTACGAGCAGTACTTC. Protein: CASSLVGQGGRYEQYF.

The gene calls are TRBV19 and TRBJ1-5; D gene unclear. Germline CDR1 and CDR2: LNHDA and SQIVND (reference sequence). V lost 4 bases and J 3 bases, leaving 7 bases between the germline ends. CDR3 length: 13 amino acids. The CDR3 reads CASSTTYNQPQHF. The CDR3 DNA sequence: TGTGCCAGTAGTACGACTTACAATCAGCCCCAGCATTTT.

The chain combines TRBV27 with TRBJ2-7, with a weak D call TRBD1 (5 bases). The V end was cut by 5 bases, the J end by 7 bases, with 15 bases between. The germline gives CDR1 MNHEY, CDR2 SMNVEV (reference sequence). This CDR3 is built from 13 residues. The CDR3 coding sequence is TGTGCCAGCAGTCCCCGAAGGGGTGGTGAGCAGTACTTC. Translation gives CASSPRRGGEQYF.

J is TRBJ2-1 and V is TRBV6-5; D uncertain. V dropped 0 bases and J dropped 7 bases, with 13 bases sitting between them. Germline assignment: CDR1 MNHEY and CDR2 SVGAGI. The CDR3 length is 15 residues. CDR3 in DNA: TGTGCCAGCAGTTACTCGGCGGAAGGCGTTAATGAGCAGTTCTTC. Encoded protein: CASSYSAEGVNEQFF.

This clone was seen a few times. The gene calls are TRBV5-1 and TRBJ1-1, with TRBD1 matching over 9 bases. V shed 0 bases and J 4 bases; nucleotides not matched to a gene: 7. This CDR3 has 16 amino acids. Germline CDR1 reads SGHRS; CDR2 reads YFSETQ. Here the CDR3 DNA reads TGCGCCAGCAGCTTGGCCATACAGGGGGCTGTCACTGAAGCTTTCTTT. Residues: CASSLAIQGAVTEAFF.

The CDR3 loop reads CSASRVAGGNQETQYF. In DNA, the CDR3 is TGCAGTGCTAGTCGGGTAGCGGGAGGGAACCAAGAGACCCAGTACTTC. The rearrangement links TRBV20-1 to TRBJ2-5, with TRBD2 identical over 11 bases. Germline CDR1 and CDR2: DFQATT and SNEGSKA (reference sequence). The CDR3 extends over 16 amino acids. V lost 3 bases and J lost 0; bases outside the gene matches: 6.

Notes on this clone: The junction departs from the called germline gene at one end, perhaps through a read error. The chain uses TRBV7-9 and TRBJ1-2; no clear D gene. CDR1 and CDR2 from the germline V gene are SEHNR and FQNEAQ (reference sequence). There are 14 residues in the CDR3. The CDR3: CASSLGQVNYGYTF. CDR3 in DNA: TGTGCCAGCAGTTTAGGGCAGGTTAACTATGGCTACACCTTC. The full variable domain, rest sourced from reference TRBV7-9 and TRBJ1-2, is DTGVSQNPRHKITKRGQNVTFRCDPISEHNRLYWYRQTLGQGPEFLTYFQNEAQLEKSRLLSDRFSAERPKGSFSTLEIQRTEQGDSAMYLCASSLGQVNYGYTFGSGTRLTVV.

This clone was picked up one time. V gene TRBV27 combines with J gene TRBJ1-4; 9 nucleotides align to TRBD1. Per germline, CDR1 MNHEY and CDR2 SMNVEV (reference sequence). The CDR3 covers 15 residues. With V trimmed by 2 bases and J by 11 bases, 9 bases remained unmatched. CDR3 coding DNA: TGTGCCAGCAGTTTACTCCCCGGGACAGGGAGGAAACTGTTTTTT. Amino acid sequence: CASSLLPGTGRKLFF.

The J gene is TRBJ2-5, the V gene TRBV7-7; 7 positions match TRBD2. Germline values: CDR1 SSHAT, CDR2 FNYEAQ (reference sequence). The J segment lost 4 bases and the V segment lost 4 bases, leaving 3 bases of the junction unmatched. The CDR3 is 13 amino acids. The CDR3 here is CASSSGGVETQYF. In DNA, the CDR3 is TGTGCCAGCAGCTCGGGGGGAGTAGAGACCCAGTACTTC.